What follows are 5 T cell receptor beta chains derived from one specimen sequenced in a study of breast tumors, draining lymph nodes, adjacent tissues. MiXCR, applied by TCRdb to the multiplex PCR reads, yields one record per CDR3 protein. Of tens of thousands of distinct CDR3 sequences in the sample, 42% were seen once. The material sequenced was breast tumor tissue. The origin of the receptors is a female donor with breast cancer. Some clones in this sample may be carry-over from other donors' samples.

The chain has TRBV24-1 and TRBJ2-5; 13 nucleotides align to TRBD2. The CDR3 consists of 15 residues. J was trimmed by 5 bases and V by 7 bases; bases with no gene match: 6. Germline V CDR1 and CDR2: KGHDR, SFDVKD. The chain's CDR3 is CATSTSGRAFETQYF. The CDR3 coding sequence is TGTGCCACCAGCACTAGCGGGAGGGCCTTTGAGACCCAGTACTTC.

A single count supports this clonotype. A clone one base away is much larger, so this may be a read error. V usage is TRBV28 and J usage is TRBJ2-5, with a possible D match to TRBD2 (5 bases). The CDR3 sequence is 12 residues long. Looked up from germline, CDR1 is MDHEN and CDR2 is SYDVKM. The CDR3 sequence: CASGLGVETQYF. The DNA of the CDR3 is TGTGCCAGCGGTTTGGGAGTGGAGACCCAGTACTTC.

This clonotype qualifies as medium-sized (0.01 to 0.1%). The V gene is TRBV20-1, the J gene TRBJ2-5; 9 positions agree with TRBD2. The CDR3 sequence is 14 residues long. Germline-derived CDR1 and CDR2 are DFQATT and SNEGSKA (reference sequence). V lost 6 bases and J lost 4; bases outside the gene matches: 9. The CDR3 DNA sequence: TGCAGTGCCCGCTTAGCGGGAGAAAGAGAGACCCAGTACTTC. Translation: CSARLAGERETQYF.

Worth noting for this clonotype: Likely a read error: the CDR3 ends without its conserved phenylalanine or tryptophan. The rearrangement joins TRBV20-1 to TRBJ2-1; 8 nucleotides agree with TRBD1. The trim removed 5 bases at V and 6 bases at J, leaving 12 bases unmatched. CDR1 and CDR2 from the germline V gene are DFQATT and SNEGSKA (reference sequence). CDR3 length equals 15 residues. CDR3 in amino acids: CSAPPQGASGNEQFL. CDR3 bases: TGCAGTGCTCCACCTCAGGGGGCATCCGGCAATGAGCAGTTCCTC.

Note on this clonotype: A much more abundant neighbour one base away suggests this may be a read error. The chain carries TRBV7-9 and TRBJ2-3; D possibly corresponds to TRBD1 (6 bases). This CDR3 contains 14 residues. With 11 bases removed from V and 10 bases from J, the gap between germline ends came to 25 bases. Germline V gene data show CDR1 as SEHNR and CDR2 as FQNEAQ (reference sequence). The chain's CDR3 is CAGTLLGAQDAQYF. The CDR3 region has the DNA TGTGCCGGCACCCTATTGGGGGCCCAGGATGCGCAGTATTTT. Together with reference TRBV7-9 and TRBJ2-3, the CDR3 gives the full variable domain: DTGVSQNPRHKITKRGQNVTFRCDPISEHNRLYWYRQTLGQGPEFLTYFQNEAQLEKSRLLSDRFSAERPKGSFSTLEIQRTEQGDSAMYLCAGTLLGAQDAQYFGPGTRLTVL.